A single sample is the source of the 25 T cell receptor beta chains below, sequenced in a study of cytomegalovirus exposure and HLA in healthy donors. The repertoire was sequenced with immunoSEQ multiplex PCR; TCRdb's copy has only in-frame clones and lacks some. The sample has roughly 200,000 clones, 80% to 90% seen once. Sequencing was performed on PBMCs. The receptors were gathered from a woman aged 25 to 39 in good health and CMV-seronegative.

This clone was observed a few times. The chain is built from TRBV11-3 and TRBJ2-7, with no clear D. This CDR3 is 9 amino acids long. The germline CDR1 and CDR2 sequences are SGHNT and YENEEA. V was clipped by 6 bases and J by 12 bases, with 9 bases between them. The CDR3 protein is CASRQILYF. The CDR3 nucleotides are TGTGCCAGCAGACAGATTCTGTACTTC. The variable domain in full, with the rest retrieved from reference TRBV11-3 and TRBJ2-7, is EAGVVQSPRYKIIEKKQPVAFWCNPISGHNTLYWYLQNLGQGPELLIRYENEEAVDDSQLPKDRFSAERLKGVDSTLKIQPAELGDSAVYLCASRQILYFGPGTRLTVT.

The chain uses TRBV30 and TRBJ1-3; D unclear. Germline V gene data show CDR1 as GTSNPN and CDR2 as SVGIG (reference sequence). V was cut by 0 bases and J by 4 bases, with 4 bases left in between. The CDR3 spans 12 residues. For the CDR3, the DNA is TGTGCCTGGAGTGTCAGAGGAAACACCATATATTTT. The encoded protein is CAWSVRGNTIYF.

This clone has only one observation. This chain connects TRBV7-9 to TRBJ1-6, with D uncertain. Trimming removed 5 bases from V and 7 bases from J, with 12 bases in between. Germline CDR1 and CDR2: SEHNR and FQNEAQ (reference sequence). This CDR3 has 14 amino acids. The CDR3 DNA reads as TGTGCCAGCAGCCAAGGACTACGGAATTCACCCCTCCACTTT. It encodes CASSQGLRNSPLHF.

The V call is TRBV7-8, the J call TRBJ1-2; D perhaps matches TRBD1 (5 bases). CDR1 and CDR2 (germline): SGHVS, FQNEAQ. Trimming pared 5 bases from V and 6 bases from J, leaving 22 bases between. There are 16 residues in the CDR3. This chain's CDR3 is CASSLGGTVVENGYTF. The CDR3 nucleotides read TGTGCCAGCAGCCTGGGCGGGACCGTAGTAGAGAATGGCTACACCTTC. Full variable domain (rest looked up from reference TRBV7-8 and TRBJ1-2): GAGVSQSPRYKVAKRGQDVALRCDPISGHVSLFWYQQALGQGPEFLTYFQNEAQLDKSGLPSDRFFAERPEGSVSTLKIQRTQQEDSAVYLCASSLGGTVVENGYTFGSGTRLTVV.

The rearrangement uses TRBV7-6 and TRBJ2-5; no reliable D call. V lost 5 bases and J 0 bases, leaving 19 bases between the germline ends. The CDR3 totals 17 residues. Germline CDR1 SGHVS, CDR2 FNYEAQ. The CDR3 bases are TGTGCCAGCAGCACCTACCCAACCACAGAAGACCAAGAGACCCAGTACTTC. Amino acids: CASSTYPTTEDQETQYF.

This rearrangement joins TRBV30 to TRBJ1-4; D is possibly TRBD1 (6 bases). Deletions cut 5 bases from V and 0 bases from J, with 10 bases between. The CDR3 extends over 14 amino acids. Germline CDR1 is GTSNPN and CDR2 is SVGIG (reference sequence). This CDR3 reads CAWGKGATNEKLFF. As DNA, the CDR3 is TGTGCCTGGGGGAAGGGGGCAACTAATGAAAAACTGTTTTTT.

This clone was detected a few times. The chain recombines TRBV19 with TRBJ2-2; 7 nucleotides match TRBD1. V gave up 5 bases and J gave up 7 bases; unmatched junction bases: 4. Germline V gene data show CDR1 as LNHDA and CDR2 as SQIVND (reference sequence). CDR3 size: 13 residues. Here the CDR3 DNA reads TGTGCCAGTAGTGACTGGACAGGCGGGGAGCTGTTTTTT. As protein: CASSDWTGGELFF.

The CDR3 loop reads CATRGVSYEQYF. For the CDR3, the DNA is TGTGCCACCCGGGGGGTCTCCTACGAGCAGTACTTC. The chain joins TRBV2 to TRBJ2-7; TRBD2 matches 7 bases. CDR3 size: 12 residues. V shed 10 bases and J 0 bases; nucleotides not matched to a gene: 3. CDR1 is SNHLY, CDR2 FYNNEI, per germline.

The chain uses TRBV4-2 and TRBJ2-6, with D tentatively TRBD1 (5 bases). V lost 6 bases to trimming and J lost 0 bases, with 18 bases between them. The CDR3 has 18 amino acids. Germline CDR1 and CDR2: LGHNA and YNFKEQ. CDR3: CASRHSDSPFSGANVLTF. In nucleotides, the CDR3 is TGTGCCAGCAGGCACAGCGACAGCCCCTTCTCTGGGGCCAACGTCCTGACTTTC.

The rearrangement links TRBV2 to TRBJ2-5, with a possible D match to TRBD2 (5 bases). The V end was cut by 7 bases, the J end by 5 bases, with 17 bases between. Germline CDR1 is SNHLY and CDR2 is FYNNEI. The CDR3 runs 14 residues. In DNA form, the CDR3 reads TGTGCCAGCAAGACCGGGATCAGCTCCGAGACCCAGTACTTC. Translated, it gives CASKTGISSETQYF.

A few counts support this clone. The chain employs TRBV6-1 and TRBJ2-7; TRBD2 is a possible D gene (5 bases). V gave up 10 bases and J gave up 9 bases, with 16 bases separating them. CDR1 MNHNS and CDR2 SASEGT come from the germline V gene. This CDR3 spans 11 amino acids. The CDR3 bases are TGTGCCACCGGACTCACTTCGGGGCAGTACTTC. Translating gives CATGLTSGQYF.

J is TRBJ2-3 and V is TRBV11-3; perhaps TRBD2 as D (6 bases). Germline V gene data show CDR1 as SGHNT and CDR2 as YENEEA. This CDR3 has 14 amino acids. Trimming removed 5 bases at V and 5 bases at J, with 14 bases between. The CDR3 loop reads CASSRDSERDTQYF. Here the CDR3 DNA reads TGTGCCAGCAGCCGGGACTCCGAGAGAGATACGCAGTATTTT.

For the CDR3, the DNA is TGTGCCAGCAGCCGAGAGACAGGGGAGGATGAAAAACTGTTTTTT. Its protein is CASSRETGEDEKLFF. The chain links TRBV4-2 to TRBJ1-4, with 8 bases aligning to TRBD1. There are 15 residues in the CDR3. Unmatched junction bases numbered 7, after V lost 4 bases and J lost 6 bases. From germline, CDR1 is LGHNA and CDR2 YNFKEQ.

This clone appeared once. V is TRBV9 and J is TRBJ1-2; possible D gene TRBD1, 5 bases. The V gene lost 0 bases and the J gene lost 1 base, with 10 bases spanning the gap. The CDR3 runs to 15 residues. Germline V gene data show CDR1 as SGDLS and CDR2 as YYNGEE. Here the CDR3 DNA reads TGTGCCAGCAGCGTAGGACAGACAAGTAACTATGGCTACACCTTC. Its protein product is CASSVGQTSNYGYTF.

The CDR3 region has the DNA TGCGCCAGCAGCCGCCCCAGGACTAGCGGGGGGCTAGGCTCCTACAATGAGCAGTTCTTC. Translation gives CASSRPRTSGGLGSYNEQFF. The chain combines TRBV5-1 with TRBJ2-1; 14 bases align to TRBD2. The CDR3 sequence is 20 residues long. J gave up 0 bases and V 4 bases, and 12 bases lay outside the gene matches. CDR1 is SGHRS and CDR2 is YFSETQ in the germline V gene. The full variable domain, completed using reference TRBV5-1 and TRBJ2-1, is KAGVTQTPRYLIKTRGQQVTLSCSPISGHRSVSWYQQTPGQGLQFLFEYFSETQRNKGNFPGRFSGRQFSNSRSEMNVSTLELGDSALYLCASSRPRTSGGLGSYNEQFFGPGTRLTVL.

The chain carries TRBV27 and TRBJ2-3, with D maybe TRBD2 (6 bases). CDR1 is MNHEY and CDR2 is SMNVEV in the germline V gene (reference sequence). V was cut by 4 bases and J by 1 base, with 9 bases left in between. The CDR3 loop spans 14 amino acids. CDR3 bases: TGTGCCAGCAGTTGGGGGGTTCGCACAGATACGCAGTATTTT. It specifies CASSWGVRTDTQYF.

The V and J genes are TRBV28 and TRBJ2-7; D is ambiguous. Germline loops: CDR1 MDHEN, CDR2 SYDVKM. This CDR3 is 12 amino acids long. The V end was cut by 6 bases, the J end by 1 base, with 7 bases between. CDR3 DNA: TGTGCCAGCAGGTTGTCGTCCTACGAGCAGTACTTC. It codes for CASRLSSYEQYF.

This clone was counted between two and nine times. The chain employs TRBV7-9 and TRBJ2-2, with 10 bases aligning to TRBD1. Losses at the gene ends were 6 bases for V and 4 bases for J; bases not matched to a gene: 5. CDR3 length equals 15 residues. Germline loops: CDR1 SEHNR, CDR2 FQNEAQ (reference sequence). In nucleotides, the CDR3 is TGTGCCAGCAGGTCCGGGACAGGGGCCACCGGGGAGCTGTTTTTT. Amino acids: CASRSGTGATGELFF.

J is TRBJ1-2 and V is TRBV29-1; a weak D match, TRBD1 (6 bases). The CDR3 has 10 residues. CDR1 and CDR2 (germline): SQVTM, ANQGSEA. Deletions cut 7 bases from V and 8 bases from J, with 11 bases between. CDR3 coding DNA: TGCAGCGCCAGGGGTGGCGGCTACACCTTC. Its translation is CSARGGGYTF.

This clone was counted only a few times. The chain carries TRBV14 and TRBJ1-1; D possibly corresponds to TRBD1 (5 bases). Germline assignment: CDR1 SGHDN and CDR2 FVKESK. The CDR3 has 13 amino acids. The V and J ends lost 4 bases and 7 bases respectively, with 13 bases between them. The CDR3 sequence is CASSLQGTSEAFF. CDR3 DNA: TGTGCCAGCAGCCTCCAGGGCACCAGTGAAGCTTTCTTT.

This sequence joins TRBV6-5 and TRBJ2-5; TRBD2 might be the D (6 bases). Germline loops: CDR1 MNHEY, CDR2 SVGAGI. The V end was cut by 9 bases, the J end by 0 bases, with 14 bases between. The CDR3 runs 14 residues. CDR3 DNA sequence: TGTGCCAGTGAAAAACGGGGGTACCAAGAGACCCAGTACTTC. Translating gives CASEKRGYQETQYF.

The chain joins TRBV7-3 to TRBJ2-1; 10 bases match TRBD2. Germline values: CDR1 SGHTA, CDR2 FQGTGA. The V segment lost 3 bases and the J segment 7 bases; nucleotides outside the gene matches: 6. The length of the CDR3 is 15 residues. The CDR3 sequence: CASSLGISGGNEQFF. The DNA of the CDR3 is TGTGCCAGCAGCTTGGGGATTAGCGGGGGGAATGAGCAGTTCTTC. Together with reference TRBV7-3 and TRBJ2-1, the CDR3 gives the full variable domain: GAGVSQTPSNKVTEKGKYVELRCDPISGHTALYWYRQSLGQGPEFLIYFQGTGAADDSGLPNDRFFAVRPEGSVSTLKIQRTERGDSAVYLCASSLGISGGNEQFFGPGTRLTVL.

The CDR3 nucleotides read TGCGCCAGCAGCTTGGGGACGGGAACTGTCTCCTACGAGCAGTACTTC. It translates to CASSLGTGTVSYEQYF. This chain connects TRBV5-1 to TRBJ2-7, with D maybe TRBD2 (5 bases). Trimming removed 0 bases at V and 0 bases at J, with 13 bases between. Germline V gene lookup returns CDR1 SGHRS and CDR2 YFSETQ. The CDR3 runs to 16 residues.

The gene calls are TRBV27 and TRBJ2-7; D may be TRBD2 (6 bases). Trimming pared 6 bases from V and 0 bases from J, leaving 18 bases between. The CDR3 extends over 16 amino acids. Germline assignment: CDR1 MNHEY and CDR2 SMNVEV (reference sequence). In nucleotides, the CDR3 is TGTGCCAGCAGCGCTCGCGGGGCAGGGAGCTCCTACGAGCAGTACTTC. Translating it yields CASSARGAGSSYEQYF.

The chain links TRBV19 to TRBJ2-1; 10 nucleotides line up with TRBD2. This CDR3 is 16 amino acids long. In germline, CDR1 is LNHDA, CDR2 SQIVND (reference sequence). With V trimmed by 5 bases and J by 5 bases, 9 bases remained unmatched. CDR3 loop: CASSPTGTSVDNEQFF. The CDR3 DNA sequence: TGTGCCAGTAGTCCAACCGGGACTAGCGTAGACAATGAGCAGTTCTTC.